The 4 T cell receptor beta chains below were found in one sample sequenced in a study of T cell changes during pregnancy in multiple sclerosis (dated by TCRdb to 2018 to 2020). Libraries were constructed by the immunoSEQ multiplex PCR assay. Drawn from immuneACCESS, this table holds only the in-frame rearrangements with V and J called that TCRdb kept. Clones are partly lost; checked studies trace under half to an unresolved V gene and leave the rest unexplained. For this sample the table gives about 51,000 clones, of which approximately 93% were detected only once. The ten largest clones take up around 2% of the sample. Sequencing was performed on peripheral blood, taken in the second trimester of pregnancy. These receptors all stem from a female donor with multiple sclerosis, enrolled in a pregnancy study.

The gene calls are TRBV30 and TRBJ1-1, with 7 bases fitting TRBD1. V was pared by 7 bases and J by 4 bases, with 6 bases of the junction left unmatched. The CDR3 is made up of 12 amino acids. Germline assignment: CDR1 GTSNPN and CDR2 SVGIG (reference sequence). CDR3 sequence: CASERGLTEAFF. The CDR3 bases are TGTGCCTCGGAAAGGGGGCTCACTGAAGCTTTCTTT. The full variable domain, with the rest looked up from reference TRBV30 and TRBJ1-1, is SQTIHQWPATLVQPVGSPLSLECTVEGTSNPNLYWYRQAAGRGLQLLFYSVGIGQISSEVPQNLSASRPQDRQFILSSKKLLLSDSGFYLCASERGLTEAFFGQGTRLTVV.

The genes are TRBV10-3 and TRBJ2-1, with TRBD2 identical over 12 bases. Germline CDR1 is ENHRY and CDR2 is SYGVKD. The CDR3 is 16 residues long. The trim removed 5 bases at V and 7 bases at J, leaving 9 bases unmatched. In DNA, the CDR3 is TGTGCCATCAGTCCCGCCCTGACTAGCGGGAGTAATGAGCAGTTCTTC. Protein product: CAISPALTSGSNEQFF.

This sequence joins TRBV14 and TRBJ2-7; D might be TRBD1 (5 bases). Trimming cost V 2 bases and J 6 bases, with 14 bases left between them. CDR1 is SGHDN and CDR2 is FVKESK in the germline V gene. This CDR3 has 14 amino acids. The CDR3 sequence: CASSQKRGIFEQYF. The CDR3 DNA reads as TGTGCCAGCAGCCAAAAAAGGGGTATCTTCGAGCAGTACTTC.

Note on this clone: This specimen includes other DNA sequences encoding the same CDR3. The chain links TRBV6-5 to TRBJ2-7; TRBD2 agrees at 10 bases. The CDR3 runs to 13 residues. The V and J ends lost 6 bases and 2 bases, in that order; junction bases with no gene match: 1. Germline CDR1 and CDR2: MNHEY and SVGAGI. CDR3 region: CASRLAGTYEQYF. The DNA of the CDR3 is TGTGCCAGCAGACTAGCGGGGACCTACGAGCAGTACTTC.